The 14 T cell receptor beta chains below all came from one sample that was sequenced in a study of shared clonotypes between healthy human individuals. The table came from immunoSEQ multiplex PCR; TCRdb's copy has only in-frame clones and leaves some out. The data hold some 500,000 clones, with about 96% observed a single time. The sequencing sample was made of naive CD4+ T cells sorted from blood. Subset given: CD45RA+ positively selected. These receptors were collected from a woman in her 30s in good health.

This clone was detected only once. This chain joins TRBV7-9 and TRBJ2-7, with unresolved D. This CDR3 comprises 14 residues. V was clipped by 2 bases and J by 2 bases, with 10 bases between them. The germline V gene has CDR1 SEHNR and CDR2 FQNEAQ (reference sequence). The CDR3: CASSLRAVTYEQYF. CDR3 DNA: TGTGCCAGCAGCTTACGGGCAGTAACCTACGAGCAGTACTTC.

V usage is TRBV2 and J usage is TRBJ2-7; no clear D. This CDR3 region has 12 residues. Germline values: CDR1 SNHLY, CDR2 FYNNEI. V was clipped by 8 bases and J by 5 bases, with 13 bases between them. The CDR3 DNA reads TGTGCCAGCTTAGGAAGTAGGGACGAGCAGTACTTC. This sequence encodes CASLGSRDEQYF.

CDR3 in DNA: TGTGCCAGTAGCCCACAGGGAGAGAACACTGAAGCTTTCTTT. Translating it yields CASSPQGENTEAFF. The chain couples TRBV19 to TRBJ1-1, with a weak D call TRBD1 (6 bases). Trimming removed 6 bases at V and 1 base at J, with 12 bases between. Per germline, CDR1 LNHDA and CDR2 SQIVND (reference sequence). The CDR3 runs to 14 residues. The variable domain in full, with the rest retrieved from reference TRBV19 and TRBJ1-1, is DGGITQSPKYLFRKEGQNVTLSCEQNLNHDAMYWYRQDPGQGLRLIYYSQIVNDFQKGDIAEGYSVSREKKESFPLTVTSAQKNPTAFYLCASSPQGENTEAFFGQGTRLTVV.

V gene TRBV28 combines with J gene TRBJ2-3; D tentatively reads TRBD1 or TRBD2 (6 bases each). V lost 10 bases, J lost 1 base, and 15 bases lay in between. The CDR3 totals 14 residues. Germline assignment: CDR1 MDHEN and CDR2 SYDVKM. The DNA for the CDR3 is TGTGCCACCTATCGGGGGCTTGGCACAGATACGCAGTATTTT. This encodes CATYRGLGTDTQYF.

The chain has TRBV5-1 and TRBJ2-6; D gene ambiguous. This CDR3 has 15 amino acids. Germline lookup yields CDR1 SGHRS and CDR2 YFSETQ. Trimming left V 5 bases short and J 1 base short, with 10 bases between. The CDR3 reads CASSQAFSGANVLTF. CDR3 in DNA: TGCGCCAGCAGTCAAGCATTTTCTGGGGCCAACGTCCTGACTTTC.

The genes are TRBV28 and TRBJ2-7, with 9 nucleotides matching TRBD2. Germline trimming cut 1 base from V and 1 base from J; bases unmatched to any gene: 5. Per germline, CDR1 MDHEN and CDR2 SYDVKM. The CDR3 covers 16 residues. CDR3 residues: CASSLLGRGGSYEQYF. CDR3 sequence (DNA): TGTGCCAGCAGTTTATTAGGGCGGGGGGGATCCTACGAGCAGTACTTC.

The chain employs TRBV2 and TRBJ2-2; TRBD2 agrees at 7 bases. Trimming at V came to 11 bases and at J to 3 bases, leaving 3 bases not matched to a gene. Germline lookup yields CDR1 SNHLY and CDR2 FYNNEI. The CDR3 length is 12 residues. The CDR3 protein is CACGGDTGELFF. CDR3 bases: TGTGCCTGCGGGGGAGACACCGGGGAGCTGTTTTTT.

The rearrangement links TRBV5-4 to TRBJ1-1; unclear D gene. The V gene lost 5 bases and the J gene lost 4 bases, with 15 bases spanning the gap. CDR1 and CDR2 (germline): SGHNT, YYREEE (reference sequence). The CDR3 runs to 14 residues. CDR3 nucleotide sequence: TGTGCCAGCAGTTTCACGGGTGTGAGCACTGAAGCTTTCTTT. Its protein is CASSFTGVSTEAFF.

This chain joins TRBV9 and TRBJ2-5; D gene ambiguous. The end of the DNA is better explained by TRBJ2-7, so the J call may be wrong. In germline, CDR1 is SGDLS, CDR2 YYNGEE. The length of the CDR3 is 15 residues. CDR3 amino acids: CASSINPSELYEQYF. In nucleotides, the CDR3 is TGTGCCAGCAGCATCAACCCTTCGGAACTCTACGAGCAGTACTTC.

The V gene is TRBV27, the J gene TRBJ2-3; D call uncertain. Trimming took 10 bases from V and 6 from J, leaving 11 bases between them. The CDR3 runs 11 residues. The germline V gene has CDR1 MNHEY and CDR2 SMNVEV (reference sequence). The CDR3 DNA reads TGTGCCACCAGAGCCGTGGATACGCAGTATTTT. Its translation: CATRAVDTQYF.

This clone was picked up one time. The genes are TRBV11-2 and TRBJ1-3, with unresolved D. The V gene's germline CDR1 is SGHAT and CDR2 FQNNGV. CDR3 length: 14 residues. Trimming took off 4 bases at V and 1 base at J, with 8 bases between the two ends. The CDR3 DNA sequence: TGTGCCAGCAGCTCGGACGGTTCTGGAAACACCATATATTTT. This translates into CASSSDGSGNTIYF.

V gene TRBV28 combines with J gene TRBJ1-3; TRBD1 might be the D (5 bases). Germline V CDR1 and CDR2: MDHEN, SYDVKM. V lost 2 bases and J lost 4, with 12 bases in between. There are 15 residues in the CDR3. CDR3 amino acids: CASSLRGFTGNTIYF. The CDR3 coding sequence is TGTGCCAGCAGTTTACGGGGGTTTACGGGAAACACCATATATTTT.

This clone was detected only once. V usage is TRBV28 and J usage is TRBJ2-7; 8 nucleotides line up with TRBD2. CDR3 length equals 14 residues. CDR1 is MDHEN and CDR2 is SYDVKM in the germline V gene. With V trimmed by 1 base and J by 4 bases, 3 bases remained unmatched. The CDR3: CASSLLAGGYEQYF. The CDR3 nucleotides are TGTGCCAGCAGTTTATTGGCGGGAGGATACGAGCAGTACTTC.

The chain uses TRBV19 and TRBJ2-3, with TRBD1 identical over 9 bases. Trimming took 8 bases from V and 1 from J; bases not matched to a gene: 1. Germline CDR1 and CDR2: LNHDA and SQIVND (reference sequence). There are 13 residues in the CDR3. The CDR3 reads CASGDRGTDTQYF. The DNA of the CDR3 is TGTGCCAGTGGGGACAGGGGCACAGATACGCAGTATTTT.